This entry lists 14 T cell receptor beta chains sequenced from one sample in a study of blood T cell repertoires in COVID-19. Using immunoSEQ multiplex PCR, the repertoire was profiled, and TCRdb retains in-frame clones only, with some absent. The repertoire has roughly 250,000 clones, 80% to 85% of them found once; the top ten carry 15% to 19%. Sequenced: peripheral blood. These receptors originate from a person aged 65 to 85 with COVID-19, enrolled during active disease.

The chain has TRBV28 and TRBJ1-5; D is perhaps TRBD1 (6 bases). The CDR3 loop spans 15 amino acids. From germline, CDR1 is MDHEN and CDR2 SYDVKM. Trimming took 0 bases from V and 4 from J, leaving 10 bases between them. The CDR3 loop is CASSLWDRRNQPQHF. The CDR3 DNA sequence: TGTGCCAGCAGTTTATGGGACAGAAGGAATCAGCCCCAGCATTTT.

The V call is TRBV28, the J call TRBJ2-7, with 9 bases aligning to TRBD1. This CDR3 is built from 14 residues. Trimming at V came to 10 bases and at J to 3 bases, leaving 10 bases not matched to a gene. Germline-derived CDR1 and CDR2 are MDHEN and SYDVKM. CDR3 bases: TGTGCCACCAGAACAGGGGGCGTATTCTACGAGCAGTACTTC. Its protein product is CATRTGGVFYEQYF.

In its sample, this clone was seen a few times. The chain uses TRBV6-4 and TRBJ2-7; 9 positions agree with TRBD1. The CDR3 extends over 14 amino acids. Germline loops: CDR1 MRHNA, CDR2 SNTAGT. V lost 8 bases to trimming and J lost 5 bases; unmatched junction nucleotides: 10. The CDR3 bases are TGTGCCAGCCCCCTCGGGACAGGGAACCACGAGCAGTACTTC. Protein: CASPLGTGNHEQYF.

This clone was observed a few times. This sample includes further DNA sequences coding for the same CDR3. This chain links TRBV19 with TRBJ1-5; 12 nucleotides match TRBD1. This CDR3 has 15 amino acids. CDR1 is LNHDA, CDR2 SQIVND, per germline (reference sequence). After removal of 4 bases from V and 6 bases from J, the junction contained 4 bases not matched to a gene. CDR3 region: CASSTGTGGGQPQHF. CDR3 bases: TGTGCCAGTAGTACCGGGACAGGGGGCGGTCAGCCCCAGCATTTT.

In this sample, this clone turned up once. The rearrangement joins TRBV4-2 to TRBJ2-7; 9 bases map to TRBD2. The CDR3 extends over 17 amino acids. Unmatched junction bases numbered 9, after V lost 0 bases and J lost 3 bases. Germline V gene data show CDR1 as LGHNA and CDR2 as YNFKEQ. Here the CDR3 reads CASSQELREGRGYEQYF. CDR3 DNA sequence: TGTGCCAGCAGCCAAGAGTTGCGGGAGGGCCGGGGCTACGAGCAGTACTTC.

This clone showed up just a few times. This sequence joins TRBV6-5 and TRBJ2-6; D uncertain. The CDR3 covers 14 residues. Germline V gives CDR1 MNHEY, CDR2 SVGAGI. With 7 bases removed from V and 0 bases from J, the gap between germline ends came to 7 bases. The CDR3 DNA reads TGTGCCAGCAAACACCCCTCTGGGGCCAACGTCCTGACTTTC. Protein: CASKHPSGANVLTF.

The rearrangement uses TRBV7-9 and TRBJ1-2; a weak D match, TRBD1 (5 bases). V dropped 0 bases and J dropped 2 bases, with 10 bases sitting between them. This CDR3 is built from 15 residues. In germline, CDR1 is SEHNR, CDR2 FQNEAQ (reference sequence). The CDR3 DNA sequence: TGTGCCAGCAGCTTAGCGCTGGGGGGGAACTATGGCTACACCTTC. Protein sequence: CASSLALGGNYGYTF.

The chain couples TRBV6-2 or TRBV6-3 to TRBJ1-3; no definite D call. The ends were cut back, 5 bases at V and 2 bases at J, with 19 bases in the middle. From germline, CDR1 is MNHEY and CDR2 SVGEGT. The CDR3 is 17 residues long. CDR3 sequence (DNA): TGTGCCAGCAGTGACCTGACCTTACCGGGAACTGGAAACACCATATATTTT. It encodes CASSDLTLPGTGNTIYF.

This rearrangement joins TRBV5-1 to TRBJ2-2; a possible D gene is TRBD2 (6 bases). This CDR3 spans 15 amino acids. Deletions cut 0 bases from V and 6 bases from J, with 12 bases between. Germline loops: CDR1 SGHRS, CDR2 YFSETQ. The CDR3 reads CASSLAGEPAGELFF. CDR3 sequence (DNA): TGCGCCAGCAGCTTGGCGGGGGAGCCGGCCGGGGAGCTGTTTTTT.

The V call is TRBV7-2, the J call TRBJ2-3; unclear D gene. Trimming removed 0 bases from V and 5 bases from J, with 9 bases in between. The CDR3 extends over 14 amino acids. CDR1 is SGHTA and CDR2 is FQGNSA in the germline V gene. The CDR3 bases are TGTGCCAGCAGCTTAGCGGCGGTTTTAGATACGCAGTATTTT. Amino acid sequence: CASSLAAVLDTQYF.

This clone was seen more than once but under ten times. The chain links TRBV4-3 to TRBJ1-6; D not certain. There are 13 residues in the CDR3. Germline values: CDR1 LGHNA, CDR2 YSLEER. The ends were cut back, 4 bases at V and 6 bases at J, with 7 bases in the middle. The CDR3, as DNA: TGCGCCAGCAGCCTTAGCAGTAATTCACCCCTCCACTTT. It yields the protein CASSLSSNSPLHF.

This sequence joins TRBV9 and TRBJ1-1; D is undetermined. There are 13 residues in the CDR3. Germline CDR1 SGDLS, CDR2 YYNGEE. Trimming stripped 0 bases from V and 3 bases from J, with 6 bases between. CDR3 nucleotide sequence: TGTGCCAGCAGCGTAGAGTTAGACACTGAAGCTTTCTTT. It encodes CASSVELDTEAFF.

The chain joins TRBV19 to TRBJ1-1; the match to TRBD1 covers 9 bases. Losses at the gene ends were 9 bases for V and 8 bases for J; bases not matched to a gene: 10. CDR3 length: 13 residues. Germline CDR1 is LNHDA and CDR2 is SQIVND (reference sequence). CDR3 in DNA: TGTGCCAGCAGACAGGGGGGAAACCTAGAAGCTTTCTTT. This sequence encodes CASRQGGNLEAFF.

This sequence joins TRBV9 and TRBJ1-6, with D possibly TRBD1 on 5 matching bases. CDR3 size: 16 residues. Germline V gene lookup returns CDR1 SGDLS and CDR2 YYNGEE. V shed 0 bases and J shed 7 bases, with 14 bases lying between them. The CDR3 DNA reads as TGTGCCAGCAGCGTAGCGGGACTGAGTTCCAATTCACCCCTCCACTTT. Encoded protein: CASSVAGLSSNSPLHF. The complete variable domain, with remaining parts taken from reference TRBV9 and TRBJ1-6, reads DSGVTQTPKHLITATGQRVTLRCSPRSGDLSVYWYQQSLDQGLQFLIQYYNGEERAKGNILERFSAQQFPDLHSELNLSSLELGDSALYFCASSVAGLSSNSPLHFGNGTRLTVT.